The 7 T cell receptor beta chains given below trace back to one sample, sequenced in a study of CD8 T cells in Susac syndrome. RNA totalling roughly 0.5 to 1 ug underwent reverse transcription with random hexamers. TCRdb re-called the immunoSEQ multiplex PCR reads through MiXCR, storing one row per CDR3 protein. This table holds some 120,000 distinct CDR3 sequences, just over 90% found once. The sequencing sample was made of CD8+ T cells from PBMCs. The receptors stem from a human donor with multiple sclerosis.

This chain uses TRBV29-1 with TRBJ2-4; D is perhaps TRBD2 (5 bases). This CDR3 contains 13 residues. CDR1 SQVTM and CDR2 ANQGSEA come from the germline V gene. The V end was cut by 0 bases, the J end by 6 bases, with 9 bases between. The CDR3 sequence is CSVEDRDPNIQYF. In nucleotides, the CDR3 is TGCAGCGTTGAAGACCGGGATCCAAACATTCAGTACTTC.

The chain couples TRBV4-1 to TRBJ2-1; D call uncertain. Per the germline V gene, CDR1 is MGHRA and CDR2 is YSYEKL. The CDR3 totals 13 residues. With 1 base removed from V and 4 bases from J, the gap between germline ends came to 5 bases. This chain's CDR3 is CASSQVRYNEQFF. In DNA, the CDR3 is TGCGCCAGCAGCCAAGTTCGTTACAATGAGCAGTTCTTC.

V and J are TRBV19 and TRBJ2-5, with 7 bases that match TRBD2. The CDR3 totals 15 residues. After removal of 5 bases from V and 4 bases from J, the junction contained 10 bases not matched to a gene. Germline loops: CDR1 LNHDA, CDR2 SQIVND (reference sequence). CDR3 DNA sequence: TGTGCCAGTAGTCTGGGGGGGGGAACGGGAGAGACCCAGTACTTC. Translating gives CASSLGGGTGETQYF.

The chain's CDR3 is CSLYPNRGAETQYF. The CDR3 DNA follows: TGCAGTCTCTACCCTAACAGGGGCGCAGAGACCCAGTACTTC. V is TRBV20-1 and J is TRBJ2-5; 7 bases align to TRBD1. Per the germline V gene, CDR1 is DFQATT and CDR2 is SNEGSKA (reference sequence). Trimming removed 8 bases from V and 4 bases from J; junction bases left unmatched: 13. This CDR3 region has 14 residues.

V gene TRBV12-5 combines with J gene TRBJ2-6, with D maybe TRBD1 (6 bases). The CDR3 runs to 17 residues. Germline CDR1 LGHNT, CDR2 FRNRAP. Between the trimmed V and J ends, which lost 1 base and 0 bases, there was a span of 10 bases. Written as DNA, the CDR3 is TGTGCTAGTGGTTTGGAAACAGGGCACTCTGGGGCCAACGTCCTGACTTTC. Translation: CASGLETGHSGANVLTF.

The V call is TRBV20-1, the J call TRBJ2-1; the match to TRBD2 covers 7 bases. The CDR3 sequence is 17 residues long. Germline CDR1 and CDR2: DFQATT and SNEGSKA (reference sequence). Trimming cost V 0 bases and J 5 bases; bases outside gene matches: 13. CDR3 DNA: TGCAGTGCTAGAGATCTGATTGGGCGGGAGATAGACAATGAGCAGTTCTTC. It specifies CSARDLIGREIDNEQFF.

The J gene is TRBJ2-7, the V gene TRBV5-6; TRBD1 matches 9 bases. Germline V lookup: CDR1 SGHDT, CDR2 YYEEEE. This CDR3 contains 15 residues. V was pared by 3 bases and J by 3 bases, with 7 bases of the junction left unmatched. CDR3 in amino acids: CASSSSGTGNYEQYF. The CDR3 DNA is TGTGCCAGCAGCTCCTCCGGGACAGGGAACTACGAGCAGTACTTC. Supplemented by reference TRBV5-6 and TRBJ2-7, the full variable domain reads DAGVTQSPTHLIKTRGQQVTLRCSPKSGHDTVSWYQQALGQGPQFIFQYYEEEERQRGNFPDRFSGHQFPNYSSELNVNALLLGDSALYLCASSSSGTGNYEQYFGPGTRLTVT.